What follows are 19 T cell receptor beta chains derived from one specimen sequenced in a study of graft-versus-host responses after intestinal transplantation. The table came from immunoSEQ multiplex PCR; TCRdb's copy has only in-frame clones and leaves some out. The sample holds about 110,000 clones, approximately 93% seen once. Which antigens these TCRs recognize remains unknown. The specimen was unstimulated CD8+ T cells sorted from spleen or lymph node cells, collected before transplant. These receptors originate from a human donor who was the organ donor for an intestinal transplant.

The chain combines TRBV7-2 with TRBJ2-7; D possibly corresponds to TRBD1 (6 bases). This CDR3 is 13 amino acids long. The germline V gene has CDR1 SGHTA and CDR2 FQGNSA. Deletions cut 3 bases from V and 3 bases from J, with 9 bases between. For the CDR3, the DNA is TGTGCCAGCAGCTTGGACAGCGACTACGAGCAGTACTTC. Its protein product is CASSLDSDYEQYF.

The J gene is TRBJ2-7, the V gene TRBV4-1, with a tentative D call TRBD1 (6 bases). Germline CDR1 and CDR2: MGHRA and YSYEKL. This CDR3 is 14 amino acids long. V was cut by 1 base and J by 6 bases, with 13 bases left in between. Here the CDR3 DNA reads TGCGCCAGCAGCCAAGCGCAGCAGGGGCTCGAGCAGTACTTC. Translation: CASSQAQQGLEQYF.

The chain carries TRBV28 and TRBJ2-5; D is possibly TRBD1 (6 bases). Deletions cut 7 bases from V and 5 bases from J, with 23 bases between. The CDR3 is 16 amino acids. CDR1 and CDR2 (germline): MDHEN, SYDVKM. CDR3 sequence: CASNANRVEDGETQYF. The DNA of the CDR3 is TGTGCCAGCAATGCGAACAGGGTAGAAGACGGGGAGACCCAGTACTTC.

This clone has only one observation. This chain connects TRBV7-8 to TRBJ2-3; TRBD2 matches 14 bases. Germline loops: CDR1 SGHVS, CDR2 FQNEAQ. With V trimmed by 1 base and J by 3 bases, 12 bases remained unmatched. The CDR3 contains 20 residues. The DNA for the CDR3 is TGTGCCAGCAGCTTAGACGAGGGCGAGGGGACTAGCGGGAGTACAGATACGCAGTATTTT. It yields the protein CASSLDEGEGTSGSTDTQYF.

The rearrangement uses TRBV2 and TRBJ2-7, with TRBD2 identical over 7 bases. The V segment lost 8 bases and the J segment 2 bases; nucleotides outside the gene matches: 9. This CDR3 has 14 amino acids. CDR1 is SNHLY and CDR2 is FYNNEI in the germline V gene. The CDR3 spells CASGTGTNTYEQYF. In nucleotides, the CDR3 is TGTGCCAGCGGAACCGGGACTAACACCTACGAGCAGTACTTC.

In nucleotides, the CDR3 is TGTGCCAGCAGTAGAGGGGGCACAGATACGCAGTATTTT. It specifies CASSRGGTDTQYF. The rearrangement links TRBV7-8 to TRBJ2-3, with D possibly called TRBD1 or TRBD2 (5 bases each). The CDR3 runs 13 residues. Trimming cost V 6 bases and J 1 base, with 8 bases left between them. Germline-derived CDR1 and CDR2 are SGHVS and FQNEAQ.

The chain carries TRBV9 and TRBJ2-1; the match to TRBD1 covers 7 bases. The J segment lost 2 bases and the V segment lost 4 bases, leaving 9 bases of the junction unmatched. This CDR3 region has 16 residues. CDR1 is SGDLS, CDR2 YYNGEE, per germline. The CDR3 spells CASSPLTGTAYNEQFF. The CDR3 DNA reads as TGTGCCAGCAGCCCACTTACTGGGACAGCCTACAATGAGCAGTTCTTC.

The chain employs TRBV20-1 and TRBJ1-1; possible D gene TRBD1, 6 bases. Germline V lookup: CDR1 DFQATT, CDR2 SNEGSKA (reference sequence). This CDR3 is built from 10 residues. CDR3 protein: CSVNGGGAFF. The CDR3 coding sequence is TGCAGCGTGAATGGAGGGGGAGCTTTCTTT.

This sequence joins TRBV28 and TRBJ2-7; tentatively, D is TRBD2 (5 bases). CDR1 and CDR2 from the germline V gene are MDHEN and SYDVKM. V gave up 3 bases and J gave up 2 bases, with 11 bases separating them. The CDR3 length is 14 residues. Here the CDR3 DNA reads TGTGCCAGCAGTTTTTGGGGAGCTCCCTACGAGCAGTACTTC. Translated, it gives CASSFWGAPYEQYF.

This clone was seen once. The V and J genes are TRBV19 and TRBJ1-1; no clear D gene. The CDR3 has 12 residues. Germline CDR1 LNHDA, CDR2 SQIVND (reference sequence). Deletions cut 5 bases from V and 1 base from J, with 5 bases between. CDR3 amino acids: CASSQRNTEAFF. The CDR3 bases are TGTGCCAGTAGTCAGAGGAACACTGAAGCTTTCTTT.

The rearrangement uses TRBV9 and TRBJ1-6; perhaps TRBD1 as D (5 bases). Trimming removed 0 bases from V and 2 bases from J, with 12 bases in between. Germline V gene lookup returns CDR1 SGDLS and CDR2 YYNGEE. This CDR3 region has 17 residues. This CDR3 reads CASSVEGRPAYNSPLHF. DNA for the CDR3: TGTGCCAGCAGCGTAGAGGGACGTCCGGCCTATAATTCACCCCTCCACTTT.

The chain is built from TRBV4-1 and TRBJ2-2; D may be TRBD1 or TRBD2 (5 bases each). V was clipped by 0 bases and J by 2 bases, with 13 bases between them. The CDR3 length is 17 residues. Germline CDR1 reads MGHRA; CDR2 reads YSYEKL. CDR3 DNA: TGCGCCAGCAGCCAAGAAGGAACTGGGGGAAACACCGGGGAGCTGTTTTTT. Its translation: CASSQEGTGGNTGELFF.

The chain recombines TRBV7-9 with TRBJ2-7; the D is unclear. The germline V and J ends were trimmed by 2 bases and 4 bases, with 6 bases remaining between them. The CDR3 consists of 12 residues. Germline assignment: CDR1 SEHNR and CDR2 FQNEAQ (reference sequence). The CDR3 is CASSLTSYEQYF. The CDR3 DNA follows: TGTGCCAGCAGCTTAACCTCTTACGAGCAGTACTTC.

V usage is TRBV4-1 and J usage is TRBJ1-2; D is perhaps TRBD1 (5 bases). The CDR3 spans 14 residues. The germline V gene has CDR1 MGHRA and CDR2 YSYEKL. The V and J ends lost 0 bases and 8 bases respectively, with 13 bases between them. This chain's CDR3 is CASSQDPRDDGYTF. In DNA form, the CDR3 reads TGCGCCAGCAGCCAAGATCCCAGGGACGACGGCTACACCTTC.

In DNA form, the CDR3 reads TGTGCCATCATGGGGTGGTTAACTGAAGCTTTCTTT. Translated: CAIMGWLTEAFF. J is TRBJ1-1 and V is TRBV2; no clear D. This CDR3 region has 12 residues. Germline V gene sequence: CDR1 SNHLY, CDR2 FYNNEI. V dropped 10 bases and J dropped 5 bases, with 14 bases sitting between them.

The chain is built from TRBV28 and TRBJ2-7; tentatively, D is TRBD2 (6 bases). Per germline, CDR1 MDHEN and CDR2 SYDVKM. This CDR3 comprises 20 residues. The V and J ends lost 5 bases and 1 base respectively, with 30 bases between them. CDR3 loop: CASSLDFYSGANDPSYEQYF. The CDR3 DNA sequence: TGTGCCAGCAGTCTAGACTTCTATAGCGGCGCAAACGATCCTTCCTACGAGCAGTACTTC.

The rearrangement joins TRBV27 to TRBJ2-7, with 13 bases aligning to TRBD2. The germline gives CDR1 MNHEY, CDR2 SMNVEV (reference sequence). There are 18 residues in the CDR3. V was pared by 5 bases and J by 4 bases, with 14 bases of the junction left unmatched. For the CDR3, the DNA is TGTGCCAGCAGTCTGACCAGGACTAGCGGGAGTAGATTGTACGAGCAGTACTTC. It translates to CASSLTRTSGSRLYEQYF.

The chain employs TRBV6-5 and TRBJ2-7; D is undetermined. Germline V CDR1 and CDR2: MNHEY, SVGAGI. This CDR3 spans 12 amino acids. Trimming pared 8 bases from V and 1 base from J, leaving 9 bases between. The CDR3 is CASGLYSYEQYF. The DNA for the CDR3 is TGTGCCAGCGGCCTTTATTCCTACGAGCAGTACTTC.

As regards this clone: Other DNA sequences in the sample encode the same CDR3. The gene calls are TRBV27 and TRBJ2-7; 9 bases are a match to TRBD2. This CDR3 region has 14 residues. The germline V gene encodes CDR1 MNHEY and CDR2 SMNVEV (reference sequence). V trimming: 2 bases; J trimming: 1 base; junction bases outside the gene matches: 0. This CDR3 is CASSLTSGSYEQYF. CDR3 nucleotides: TGTGCCAGCAGTTTAACTAGCGGGTCCTACGAGCAGTACTTC.